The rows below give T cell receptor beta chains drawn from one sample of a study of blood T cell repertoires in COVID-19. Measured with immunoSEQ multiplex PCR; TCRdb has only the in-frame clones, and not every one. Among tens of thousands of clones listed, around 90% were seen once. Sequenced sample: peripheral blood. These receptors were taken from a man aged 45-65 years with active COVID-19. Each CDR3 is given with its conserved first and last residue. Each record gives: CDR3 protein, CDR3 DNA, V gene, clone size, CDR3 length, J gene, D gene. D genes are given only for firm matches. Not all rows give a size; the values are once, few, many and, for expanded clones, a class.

CDR3 protein: CASSLAGTLGNTIYF; CDR3 DNA: TGCGCCAGCAGCTTGGCTGGGACACTTGGAAACACCATATATTTT; V gene: TRBV5-1; clone size: once; CDR3 length: 15; J gene: TRBJ1-3; D gene: NA
CDR3 protein: CASSPTARVSGANVLTF; CDR3 DNA: TGTGCCAGCAGCCCTACGGCCAGGGTATCTGGGGCCAACGTCCTGACTTTC; V gene: TRBV7-6; clone size: NA; CDR3 length: 17; J gene: TRBJ2-6; D gene: NA
CDR3 protein: CSVAQGAGNQPQHF; CDR3 DNA: TGCAGCGTGGCTCAGGGGGCCGGCAATCAGCCCCAGCATTTT; V gene: TRBV29-1; clone size: NA; CDR3 length: 14; J gene: TRBJ1-5; D gene: TRBD1
CDR3 protein: CASSLAVGGNTGELFF; CDR3 DNA: TGTGCCAGCAGCTTAGCGGTAGGCGGGAACACCGGGGAGCTGTTTTTT; V gene: TRBV7-8; clone size: NA; CDR3 length: 16; J gene: TRBJ2-2; D gene: NA
CDR3 protein: CASSPGQGEMWEQYF; CDR3 DNA: TGTGCCAGCTCTCCAGGACAGGGGGAGATGTGGGAGCAGTACTTC; V gene: TRBV18; clone size: NA; CDR3 length: 15; J gene: TRBJ2-7; D gene: TRBD1
CDR3 protein: CASSTDSTGELFF; CDR3 DNA: TGTGCCAGCAGCACCGACAGCACCGGGGAGCTGTTTTTT; V gene: TRBV5-4; clone size: NA; CDR3 length: 13; J gene: TRBJ2-2; D gene: NA
CDR3 protein: CASSKVAGGETQYF; CDR3 DNA: TGCGCCAGCAGCAAAGTAGCGGGAGGAGAGACCCAGTACTTC; V gene: TRBV5-1; clone size: NA; CDR3 length: 14; J gene: TRBJ2-5; D gene: TRBD2
CDR3 protein: CASSAGLTVAREEKLFF; CDR3 DNA: TGCGCCAGCAGCGCGGGACTAACCGTAGCCAGGGAGGAAAAACTGTTTTTT; V gene: TRBV5-1; clone size: NA; CDR3 length: 17; J gene: TRBJ1-4; D gene: NA
CDR3 protein: CASIRTGGAEAFF; CDR3 DNA: TGTGCCAGCATCCGGACAGGGGGGGCTGAAGCTTTCTTT; V gene: TRBV7-9; clone size: NA; CDR3 length: 13; J gene: TRBJ1-1; D gene: TRBD1
CDR3 protein: CASSVEAGRETQYF; CDR3 DNA: TGTGCCAGCAGCGTAGAGGCGGGACGGGAGACCCAGTACTTC; V gene: TRBV9; clone size: NA; CDR3 length: 14; J gene: TRBJ2-5; D gene: NA
CDR3 protein: CASSSGTSVLDTDTQYF; CDR3 DNA: TGTGCCAGCAGCTCCGGGACTAGCGTCCTCGACACAGATACGCAGTATTTT; V gene: TRBV7-2; clone size: NA; CDR3 length: 17; J gene: TRBJ2-3; D gene: TRBD2
CDR3 protein: CASSYLGGTQYF; CDR3 DNA: TGTGCCAGCAGTTATTTAGGAGGTACGCAGTATTTT; V gene: TRBV6-5; clone size: NA; CDR3 length: 12; J gene: TRBJ2-3; D gene: NA
CDR3 protein: CASSSAGPGELFF; CDR3 DNA: TGTGCCAGCAGCTCCGCAGGTCCCGGGGAGCTGTTTTTT; V gene: TRBV7-3; clone size: NA; CDR3 length: 13; J gene: TRBJ2-2; D gene: NA
CDR3 protein: CASSYIDREETQYF; CDR3 DNA: TGTGCCAGCAGCTACATCGACAGGGAAGAGACCCAGTACTTC; V gene: TRBV11-2; clone size: NA; CDR3 length: 14; J gene: TRBJ2-5; D gene: TRBD1
CDR3 protein: CASTPSGGYNEKLFF; CDR3 DNA: TGTGCCAGCACCCCCTCGGGGGGGTATAATGAAAAACTGTTTTTT; V gene: TRBV6-5; clone size: NA; CDR3 length: 15; J gene: TRBJ1-4; D gene: NA
CDR3 protein: CASSYEGGSTLGEQYF; CDR3 DNA: TGTGCCAGCAGTTACGAGGGCGGGAGTACCTTAGGCGAGCAGTACTTC; V gene: TRBV6-5; clone size: NA; CDR3 length: 16; J gene: TRBJ2-7; D gene: TRBD2
CDR3 protein: CASTDRGPNTGELFF; CDR3 DNA: TGTGCCAGTACGGACAGGGGGCCGAACACCGGGGAGCTGTTTTTT; V gene: TRBV19; clone size: NA; CDR3 length: 15; J gene: TRBJ2-2; D gene: TRBD1
CDR3 protein: CASMAEGGGNQPQHF; CDR3 DNA: TGTGCCAGCATGGCGGAGGGAGGAGGCAATCAGCCCCAGCATTTT; V gene: TRBV5-5; clone size: NA; CDR3 length: 15; J gene: TRBJ1-5; D gene: NA
CDR3 protein: CATSEQRGAGGELFF; CDR3 DNA: TGTGCCACCAGCGAACAGCGGGGGGCGGGCGGGGAGCTGTTTTTT; V gene: TRBV15; clone size: NA; CDR3 length: 15; J gene: TRBJ2-2; D gene: TRBD2
CDR3 protein: CASSSTGFSGANVLTF; CDR3 DNA: TGTGCCAGCAGTAGCACAGGGTTCTCTGGGGCCAACGTCCTGACTTTC; V gene: TRBV6-4; clone size: NA; CDR3 length: 16; J gene: TRBJ2-6; D gene: NA
CDR3 protein: CASRVGKSGQETQYF; CDR3 DNA: TGTGCCAGTAGGGTCGGCAAGAGCGGCCAAGAGACCCAGTACTTC; V gene: TRBV19; clone size: NA; CDR3 length: 15; J gene: TRBJ2-5; D gene: NA
CDR3 protein: CSASGDTSLNEQFF; CDR3 DNA: TGCAGTGCTAGTGGGGACACATCGTTGAATGAGCAGTTCTTC; V gene: TRBV20-1; clone size: NA; CDR3 length: 14; J gene: TRBJ2-1; D gene: NA
CDR3 protein: CASSSPGQANTEAFF; CDR3 DNA: TGTGCCAGCAGCTCTCCGGGACAGGCTAACACTGAAGCTTTCTTT; V gene: TRBV5-8; clone size: NA; CDR3 length: 15; J gene: TRBJ1-1; D gene: TRBD1
CDR3 protein: CASSPRGLAGGQGTGELFF; CDR3 DNA: TGTGCCAGCTCACCGAGAGGACTAGCGGGGGGGCAAGGCACCGGGGAGCTGTTTTTT; V gene: TRBV18; clone size: once; CDR3 length: 19; J gene: TRBJ2-2; D gene: TRBD2
CDR3 protein: CASSREGLGGYNEQFF; CDR3 DNA: TGCGCCAGCAGCCGAGAGGGACTAGGGGGTTACAATGAGCAGTTCTTC; V gene: TRBV5-1; clone size: NA; CDR3 length: 16; J gene: TRBJ2-1; D gene: TRBD2
CDR3 protein: CASAQGAPGNTIYF; CDR3 DNA: TGTGCCAGCGCACAGGGGGCCCCTGGAAACACCATATATTTT; V gene: TRBV3-1/TRBV3-2; clone size: NA; CDR3 length: 14; J gene: TRBJ1-3; D gene: TRBD1
CDR3 protein: CASTPTGLAGYEQYF; CDR3 DNA: TGCGCCAGCACACCCACTGGACTAGCGGGGTACGAGCAGTACTTC; V gene: TRBV4-1; clone size: few; CDR3 length: 15; J gene: TRBJ2-7; D gene: TRBD2
CDR3 protein: CASSLRRWGSGYTF; CDR3 DNA: TGTGCCAGCAGTTTAAGGAGGTGGGGATCTGGCTACACCTTC; V gene: TRBV27; clone size: NA; CDR3 length: 14; J gene: TRBJ1-2; D gene: NA
CDR3 protein: CASSPPGQVHNEQFF; CDR3 DNA: TGTGCCAGCAGTCCTCCGGGACAGGTCCACAATGAGCAGTTCTTC; V gene: TRBV27; clone size: once; CDR3 length: 15; J gene: TRBJ2-1; D gene: TRBD1